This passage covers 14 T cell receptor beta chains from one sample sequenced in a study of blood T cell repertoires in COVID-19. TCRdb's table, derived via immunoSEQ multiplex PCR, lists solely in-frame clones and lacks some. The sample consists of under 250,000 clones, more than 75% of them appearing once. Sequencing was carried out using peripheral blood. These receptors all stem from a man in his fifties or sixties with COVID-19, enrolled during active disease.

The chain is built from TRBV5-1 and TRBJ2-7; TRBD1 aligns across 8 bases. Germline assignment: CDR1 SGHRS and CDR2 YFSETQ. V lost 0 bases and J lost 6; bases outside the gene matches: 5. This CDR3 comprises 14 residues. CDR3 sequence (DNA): TGCGCCAGCAGCTTGGGACAGGGGCTTCTCGAGCAGTACTTC. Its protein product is CASSLGQGLLEQYF.

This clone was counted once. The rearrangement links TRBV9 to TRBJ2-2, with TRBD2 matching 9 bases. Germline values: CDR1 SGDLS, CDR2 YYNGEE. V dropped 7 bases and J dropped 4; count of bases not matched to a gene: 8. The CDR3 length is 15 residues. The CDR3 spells CASGHLTSGTGELFF. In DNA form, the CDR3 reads TGTGCCAGCGGTCATCTGACTAGCGGCACCGGGGAGCTGTTTTTT.

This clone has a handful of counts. The CDR3 sequence is CASSVGEGASYNEQFF. In DNA, the CDR3 is TGTGCCAGCAGCGTAGGAGAGGGGGCCTCCTACAATGAGCAGTTCTTC. The gene calls are TRBV9 and TRBJ2-1; 7 positions match TRBD1. V shed 0 bases, J shed 0 bases, and the junction held 3 bases outside the gene matches. The CDR3 loop spans 16 amino acids. Germline V gene lookup returns CDR1 SGDLS and CDR2 YYNGEE.

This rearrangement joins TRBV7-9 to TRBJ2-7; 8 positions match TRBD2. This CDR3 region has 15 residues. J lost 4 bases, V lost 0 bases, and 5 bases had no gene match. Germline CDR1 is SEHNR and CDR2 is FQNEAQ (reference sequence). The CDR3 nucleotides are TGTGCCAGCAGCTTAGCTAGCGGGACCTGGTACGAGCAGTACTTC. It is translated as CASSLASGTWYEQYF.

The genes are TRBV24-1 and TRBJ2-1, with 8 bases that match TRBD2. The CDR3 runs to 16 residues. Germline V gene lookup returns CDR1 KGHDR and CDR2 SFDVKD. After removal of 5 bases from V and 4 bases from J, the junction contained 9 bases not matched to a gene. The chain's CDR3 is CATSALSGSAYNEQFF. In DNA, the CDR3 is TGTGCCACCAGTGCCCTCAGCGGGAGCGCTTACAATGAGCAGTTCTTC.

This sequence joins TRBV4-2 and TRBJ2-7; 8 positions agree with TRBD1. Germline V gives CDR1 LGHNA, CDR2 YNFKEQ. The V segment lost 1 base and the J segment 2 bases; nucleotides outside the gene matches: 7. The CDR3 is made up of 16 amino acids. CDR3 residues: CASSQVSGQETYEQYF. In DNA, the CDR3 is TGTGCCAGCAGCCAAGTATCGGGACAGGAGACCTACGAGCAGTACTTC.

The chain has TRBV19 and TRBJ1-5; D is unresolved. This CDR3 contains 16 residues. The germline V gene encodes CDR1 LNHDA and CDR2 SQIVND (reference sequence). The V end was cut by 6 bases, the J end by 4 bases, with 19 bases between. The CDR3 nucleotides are TGTGCCAGTAGGAACTTTGGCGGGTTGACAAATCAGCCCCAGCATTTT. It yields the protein CASRNFGGLTNQPQHF.

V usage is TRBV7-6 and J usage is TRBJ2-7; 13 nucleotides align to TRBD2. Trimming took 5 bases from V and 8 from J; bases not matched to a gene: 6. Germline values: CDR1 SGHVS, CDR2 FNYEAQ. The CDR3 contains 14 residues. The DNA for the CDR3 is TGTGCCAGCAGCCCATTGGGACTAGCGGGAAAGCAGTACTTC. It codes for CASSPLGLAGKQYF.

CDR3 DNA sequence: TGCGCCAGCACATGGGAGGGGGAGAACACTGAAGCTTTCTTT. Protein: CASTWEGENTEAFF. This chain uses TRBV23-1 with TRBJ1-1; TRBD1 is a possible D gene (6 bases). TRBV23-1 is marked as an open reading frame, function uncertain. CDR3 length equals 14 residues. V dropped 7 bases and J dropped 1 base, with 13 bases sitting between them.

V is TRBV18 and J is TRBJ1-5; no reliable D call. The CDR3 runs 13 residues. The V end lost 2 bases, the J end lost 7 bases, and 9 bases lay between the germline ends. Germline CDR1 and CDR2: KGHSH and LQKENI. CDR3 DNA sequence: TGTGCCAGCTCACCAGAGGATAACCAGCCCCAGCATTTT. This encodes CASSPEDNQPQHF.

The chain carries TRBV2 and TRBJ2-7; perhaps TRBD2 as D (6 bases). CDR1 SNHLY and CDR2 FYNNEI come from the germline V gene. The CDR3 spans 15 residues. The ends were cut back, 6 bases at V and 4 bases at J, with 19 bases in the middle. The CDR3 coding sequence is TGTGCCAGCAGCTCGTCGGGGAGGATAATGTACGAGCAGTACTTC. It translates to CASSSSGRIMYEQYF.

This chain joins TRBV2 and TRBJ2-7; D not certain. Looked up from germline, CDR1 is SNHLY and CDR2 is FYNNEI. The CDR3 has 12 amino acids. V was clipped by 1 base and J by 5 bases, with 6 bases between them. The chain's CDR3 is CASSEGVDEQYF. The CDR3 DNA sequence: TGTGCCAGCAGTGAAGGAGTGGACGAGCAGTACTTC.

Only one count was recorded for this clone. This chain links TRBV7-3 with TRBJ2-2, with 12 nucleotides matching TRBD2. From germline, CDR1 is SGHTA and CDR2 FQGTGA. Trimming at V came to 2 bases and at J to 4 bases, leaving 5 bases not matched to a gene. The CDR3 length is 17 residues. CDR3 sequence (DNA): TGTGCCAGCAGCTTAGGGACTAGCGGGTCGGTCACCGGGGAGCTGTTTTTT. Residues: CASSLGTSGSVTGELFF.

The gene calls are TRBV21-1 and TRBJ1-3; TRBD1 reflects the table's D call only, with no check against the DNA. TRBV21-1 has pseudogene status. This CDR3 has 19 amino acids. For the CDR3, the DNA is TGTGCCAGCAGCAAAGCGAACGACGAGGACAGGTCCTCTGGAAACACCATATATTTT. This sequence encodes CASSKANDEDRSSGNTIYF.